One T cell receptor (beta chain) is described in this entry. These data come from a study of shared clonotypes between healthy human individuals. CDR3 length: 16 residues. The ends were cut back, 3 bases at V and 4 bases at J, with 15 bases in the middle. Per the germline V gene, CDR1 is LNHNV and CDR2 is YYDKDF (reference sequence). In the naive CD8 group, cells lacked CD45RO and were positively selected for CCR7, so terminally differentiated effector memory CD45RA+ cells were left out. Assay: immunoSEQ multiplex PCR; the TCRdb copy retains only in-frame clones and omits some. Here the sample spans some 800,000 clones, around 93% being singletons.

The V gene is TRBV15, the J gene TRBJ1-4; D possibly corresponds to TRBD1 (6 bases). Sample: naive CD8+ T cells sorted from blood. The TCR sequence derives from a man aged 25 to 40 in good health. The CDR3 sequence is CATSSVDAGVNEKLFF. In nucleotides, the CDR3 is TGTGCCACCAGCAGTGTTGATGCAGGGGTTAATGAAAAACTGTTTTTT.